This TCR beta chain was identified in a study of blood T cell repertoires in COVID-19. About the research overall: PBMCs, B-cell-depleted T cells, or T cells provided the cDNA or gDNA that made up the material.

Data came from immunoSEQ multiplex PCR; TCRdb stores just in-frame clones and leaves some out. The repertoire holds around 77,000 clones, with over 85% as singletons. Germline V gene lookup returns CDR1 LNHDA and CDR2 SQIVND (reference sequence). This CDR3 region has 15 residues. The V end lost 5 bases, the J end lost 5 bases, and 13 bases lay between the germline ends. The TCR originated in an elderly woman with active or convalescent COVID-19. The sequenced material came from peripheral blood. The chain joins TRBV19 to TRBJ1-6; D is uncertain. CDR3 amino acids: CASSSLSRDNSPLHF. CDR3 coding DNA: TGTGCCAGTAGTTCACTTAGTCGAGATAATTCACCCCTCCACTTT. Based on the CDR3 plus reference TRBV19 and TRBJ1-6, the full variable domain is DGGITQSPKYLFRKEGQNVTLSCEQNLNHDAMYWYRQDPGQGLRLIYYSQIVNDFQKGDIAEGYSVSREKKESFPLTVTSAQKNPTAFYLCASSSLSRDNSPLHFGNGTRLTVT.